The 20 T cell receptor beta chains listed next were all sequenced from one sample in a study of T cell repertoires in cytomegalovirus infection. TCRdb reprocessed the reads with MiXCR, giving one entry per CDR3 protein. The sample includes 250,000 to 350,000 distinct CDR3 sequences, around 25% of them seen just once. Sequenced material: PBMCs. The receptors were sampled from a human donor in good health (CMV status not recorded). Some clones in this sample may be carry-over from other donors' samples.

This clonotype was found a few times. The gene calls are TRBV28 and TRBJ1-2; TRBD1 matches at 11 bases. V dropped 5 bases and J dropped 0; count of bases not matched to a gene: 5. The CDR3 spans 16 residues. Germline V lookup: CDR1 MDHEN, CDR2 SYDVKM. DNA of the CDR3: TGTGCCAGCAGTCGAGGGACAGGGGGAGCTAACTATGGCTACACCTTC. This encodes CASSRGTGGANYGYTF.

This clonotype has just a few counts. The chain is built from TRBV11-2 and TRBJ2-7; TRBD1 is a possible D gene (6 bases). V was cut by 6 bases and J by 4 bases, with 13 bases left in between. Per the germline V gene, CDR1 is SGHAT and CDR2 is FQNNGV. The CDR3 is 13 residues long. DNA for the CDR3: TGTGCCAGCAGTACAGGGAGATTATACGAGCAGTACTTC. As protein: CASSTGRLYEQYF.

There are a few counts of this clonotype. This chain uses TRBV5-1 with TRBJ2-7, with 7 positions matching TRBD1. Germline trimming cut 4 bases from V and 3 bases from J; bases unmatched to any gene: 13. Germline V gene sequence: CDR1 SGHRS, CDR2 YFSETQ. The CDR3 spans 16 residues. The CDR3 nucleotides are TGCGCCAGCAGCGTGGGACAGCAAATCTCCGACTACGAGCAGTACTTC. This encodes CASSVGQQISDYEQYF.

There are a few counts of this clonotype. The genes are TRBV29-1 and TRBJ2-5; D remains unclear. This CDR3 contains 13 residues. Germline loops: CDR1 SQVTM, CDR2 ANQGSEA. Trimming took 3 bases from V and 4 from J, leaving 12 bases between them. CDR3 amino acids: CSVERQKRETQYF. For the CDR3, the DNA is TGCAGCGTTGAGAGGCAAAAGCGAGAGACCCAGTACTTC.

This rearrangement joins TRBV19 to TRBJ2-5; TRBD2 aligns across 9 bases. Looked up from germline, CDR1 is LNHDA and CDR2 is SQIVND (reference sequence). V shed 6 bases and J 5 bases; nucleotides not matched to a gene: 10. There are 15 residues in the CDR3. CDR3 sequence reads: CASRSSSGTRETQYF. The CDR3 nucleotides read TGTGCCAGTAGATCCTCTAGCGGGACTCGGGAGACCCAGTACTTC.

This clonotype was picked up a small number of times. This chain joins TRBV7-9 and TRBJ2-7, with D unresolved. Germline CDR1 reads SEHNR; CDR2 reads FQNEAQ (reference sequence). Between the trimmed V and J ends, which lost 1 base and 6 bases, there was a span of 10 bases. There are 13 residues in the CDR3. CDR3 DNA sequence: TGTGCCAGCAGCTTAGTTCTGGGTGGCGAGCAGTACTTC. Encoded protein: CASSLVLGGEQYF. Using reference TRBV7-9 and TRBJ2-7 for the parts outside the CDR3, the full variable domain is DTGVSQNPRHKITKRGQNVTFRCDPISEHNRLYWYRQTLGQGPEFLTYFQNEAQLEKSRLLSDRFSAERPKGSFSTLEIQRTEQGDSAMYLCASSLVLGGEQYFGPGTRLTVT.

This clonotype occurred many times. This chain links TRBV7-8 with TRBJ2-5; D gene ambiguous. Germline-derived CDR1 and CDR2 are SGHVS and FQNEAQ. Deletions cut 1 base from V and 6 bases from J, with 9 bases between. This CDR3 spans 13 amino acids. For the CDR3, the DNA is TGTGCCAGCAGCTTAGAATTGGCGAAGACCCAGTACTTC. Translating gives CASSLELAKTQYF.

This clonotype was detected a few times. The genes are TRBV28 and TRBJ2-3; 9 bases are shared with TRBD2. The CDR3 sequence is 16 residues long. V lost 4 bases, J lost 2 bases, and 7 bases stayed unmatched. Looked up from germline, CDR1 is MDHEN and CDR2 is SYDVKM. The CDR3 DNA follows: TGTGCCAGCAGTTCGTTTAGCGGGAGTGACACAGATACGCAGTATTTT. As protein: CASSSFSGSDTDTQYF.

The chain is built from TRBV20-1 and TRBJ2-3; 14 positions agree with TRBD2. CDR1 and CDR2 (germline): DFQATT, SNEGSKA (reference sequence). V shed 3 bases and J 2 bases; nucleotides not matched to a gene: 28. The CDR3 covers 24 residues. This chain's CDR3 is CSASGQGKGLAGDGTSSVTDTQYF. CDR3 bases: TGCAGTGCTAGTGGACAGGGAAAGGGACTAGCGGGAGACGGCACCAGCAGTGTCACAGATACGCAGTATTTT.

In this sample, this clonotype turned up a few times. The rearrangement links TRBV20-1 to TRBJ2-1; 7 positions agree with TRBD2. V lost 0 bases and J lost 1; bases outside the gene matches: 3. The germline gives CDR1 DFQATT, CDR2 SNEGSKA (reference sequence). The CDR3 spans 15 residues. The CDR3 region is CSARDQAGSYNEQFF. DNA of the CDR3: TGCAGTGCTAGAGATCAAGCGGGATCCTACAATGAGCAGTTCTTC.

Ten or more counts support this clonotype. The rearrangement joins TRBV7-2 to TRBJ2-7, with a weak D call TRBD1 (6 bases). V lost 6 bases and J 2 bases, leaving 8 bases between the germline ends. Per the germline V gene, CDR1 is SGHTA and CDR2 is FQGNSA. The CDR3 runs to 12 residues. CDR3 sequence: CASRQGPYEQYF. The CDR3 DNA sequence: TGTGCCAGCAGACAGGGACCCTACGAGCAGTACTTC.

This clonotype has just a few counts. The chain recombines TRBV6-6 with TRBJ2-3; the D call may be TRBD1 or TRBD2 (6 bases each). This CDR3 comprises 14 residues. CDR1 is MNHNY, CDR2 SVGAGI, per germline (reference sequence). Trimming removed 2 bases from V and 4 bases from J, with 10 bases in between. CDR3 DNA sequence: TGTGCCAGCAGTTACATGGAGGGGGCAGATACGCAGTATTTT. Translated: CASSYMEGADTQYF.

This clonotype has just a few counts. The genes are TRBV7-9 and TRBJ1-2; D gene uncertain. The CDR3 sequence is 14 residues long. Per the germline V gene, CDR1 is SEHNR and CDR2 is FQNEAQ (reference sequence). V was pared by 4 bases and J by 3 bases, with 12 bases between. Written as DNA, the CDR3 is TGTGCCAGCAGCTCTCGGACGGTGGACTATGGCTACACCTTC. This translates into CASSSRTVDYGYTF. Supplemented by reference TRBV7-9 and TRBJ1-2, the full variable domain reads DTGVSQNPRHKITKRGQNVTFRCDPISEHNRLYWYRQTLGQGPEFLTYFQNEAQLEKSRLLSDRFSAERPKGSFSTLEIQRTEQGDSAMYLCASSSRTVDYGYTFGSGTRLTVV.

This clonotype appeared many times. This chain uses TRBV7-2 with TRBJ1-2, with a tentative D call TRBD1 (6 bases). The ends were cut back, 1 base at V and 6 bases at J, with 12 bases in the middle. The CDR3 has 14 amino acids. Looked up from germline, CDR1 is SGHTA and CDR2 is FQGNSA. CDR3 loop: CASSLVGTSNGYTF. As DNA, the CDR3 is TGTGCCAGCAGCTTAGTGGGGACATCAAATGGCTACACCTTC.

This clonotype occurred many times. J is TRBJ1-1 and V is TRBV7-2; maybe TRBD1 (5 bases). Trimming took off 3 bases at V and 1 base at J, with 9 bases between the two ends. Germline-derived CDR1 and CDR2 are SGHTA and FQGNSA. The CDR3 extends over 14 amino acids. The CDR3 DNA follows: TGTGCCAGCAGCTTGGGGGGTACGAACACTGAAGCTTTCTTT. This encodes CASSLGGTNTEAFF.

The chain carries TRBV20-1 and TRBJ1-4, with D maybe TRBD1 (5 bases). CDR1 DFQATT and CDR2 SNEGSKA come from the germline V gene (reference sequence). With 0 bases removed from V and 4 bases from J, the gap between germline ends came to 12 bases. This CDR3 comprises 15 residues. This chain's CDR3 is CSARDWGDHNEKLFF. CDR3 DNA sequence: TGCAGTGCTAGAGATTGGGGGGACCATAATGAAAAACTGTTTTTT.

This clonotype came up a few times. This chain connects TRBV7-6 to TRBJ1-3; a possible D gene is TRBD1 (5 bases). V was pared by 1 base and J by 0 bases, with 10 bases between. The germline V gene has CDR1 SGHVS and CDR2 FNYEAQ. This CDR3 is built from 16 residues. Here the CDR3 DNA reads TGTGCCAGCAGCTTAGAACCAGGGAACTCTGGAAACACCATATATTTT. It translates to CASSLEPGNSGNTIYF. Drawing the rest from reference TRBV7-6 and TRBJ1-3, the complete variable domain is GAGVSQSPRYKVTKRGQDVALRCDPISGHVSLYWYRQALGQGPEFLTYFNYEAQQDKSGLPNDRFSAERPEGSISTLTIQRTEQRDSAMYRCASSLEPGNSGNTIYFGEGSWLTVV.

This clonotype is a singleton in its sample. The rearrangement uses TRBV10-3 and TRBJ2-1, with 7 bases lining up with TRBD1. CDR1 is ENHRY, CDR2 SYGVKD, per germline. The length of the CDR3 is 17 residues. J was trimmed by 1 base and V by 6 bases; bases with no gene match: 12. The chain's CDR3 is CAIRAQGNNLSYNEQFF. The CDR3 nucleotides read TGTGCCATCAGGGCACAGGGGAACAATTTATCCTACAATGAGCAGTTCTTC.

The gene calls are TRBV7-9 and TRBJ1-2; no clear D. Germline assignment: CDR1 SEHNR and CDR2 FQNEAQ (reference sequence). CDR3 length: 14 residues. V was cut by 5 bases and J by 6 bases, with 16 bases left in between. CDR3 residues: CASSPEGNWDGYTF. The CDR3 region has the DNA TGTGCCAGCAGCCCGGAGGGTAACTGGGATGGCTACACCTTC.

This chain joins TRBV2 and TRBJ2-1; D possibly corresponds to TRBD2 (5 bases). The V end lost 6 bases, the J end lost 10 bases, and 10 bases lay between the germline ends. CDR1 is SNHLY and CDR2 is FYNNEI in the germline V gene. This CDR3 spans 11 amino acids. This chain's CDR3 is CASREDDEQFF. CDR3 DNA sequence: TGTGCCAGCAGGGAGGACGACGAGCAGTTCTTC.